This T cell receptor (beta chain) comes out of a study of blood T cell repertoires in COVID-19. The germline CDR1 and CDR2 sequences are SGHRS and YFSETQ. The J segment lost 6 bases and the V segment lost 2 bases, leaving 1 base of the junction unmatched. This CDR3 comprises 12 residues. Clones were read by immunoSEQ multiplex PCR, and TCRdb kept only the in-frame ones, dropping some. The sample contains about 120,000 clones, over 80% of which appear only once. The TCR sequence derives from a woman aged 25 to 39 who had recovered from COVID-19. The sequenced material came from PBMCs or T cells enriched from blood (not recorded which). V and J are TRBV5-1 and TRBJ1-1; 7 nucleotides line up with TRBD1. For the CDR3, the DNA is TGCGCCAGCAGCTTTACAGGGGCTGAAGCTTTCTTT. It encodes CASSFTGAEAFF.